This T cell receptor beta chain emerged from a study of identical twins. Study-wide points: In cord blood, abundant beta clonotypes had fewer insertions; memory showed no trend.

Unique molecular identifiers were present on the cDNA, which also gained a universal primer site by template switching. TCRdb reanalysed the 5' RACE reads using MiXCR and keeps one entry per CDR3 protein. The repertoire consists of 210,000 or so distinct CDR3 sequences, with around a sixth occurring once and the leading ten covering about 38%. In the case of this clonotype: What it binds is unknown.

CDR1 and CDR2 (germline): SGHDT, YYEEEE. V was pared by 3 bases and J by 6 bases, with 10 bases of the junction left unmatched. The CDR3 has 17 amino acids. The same sample was also used in a study of T cells expressing NK-cell markers. According to that study: The TCR beta repertoires were obtained from sorted CD3+CD56+NKG2C+, CD3+CD56+NKG2C- and CD3+CD56-NKG2C+ T cells. Several donors likewise had their CD3+CD56-NKG2C+ fraction led by these clonotypes.

The source material was CD8+ T cells sorted from blood. The chain uses TRBV5-6 and TRBJ2-1, with 12 positions matching TRBD2. The TCR originated in a woman aged 18-29 years in good health. The CDR3 DNA reads as TGTGCCAGCAGCTCCTCCCCTCTAGCGGGAGGGCCCAATGAGCAGTTCTTC. Protein product: CASSSSPLAGGPNEQFF.